The rows below give T cell receptor beta chains drawn from one sample of a study of T cells in Graves' hyperthyroidism and ophthalmopathy. TCRdb reprocessed the multiplex PCR reads with MiXCR, giving one entry per CDR3 protein. The sample yields roughly 600,000 distinct CDR3 sequences, around 15% seen once. The sample taken for sequencing was blood. The receptors stem from a woman aged 50 to 65 with Graves' ophthalmopathy. Both conserved end residues are part of each CDR3. The order of the fields is J gene, CDR3 length, clone size, D gene, V gene, CDR3 DNA, CDR3 protein. A D gene is named only where the DNA matches it firmly. Size values are once, few and many counts, or a class for expanded clones, and some rows have none.

TRBJ1-5 | 14 | many | TRBD1 | TRBV24-1 | TGTGCCACCAGCCTGGGGACAGGGGACCAGCCCCAGCATTTT | CATSLGTGDQPQHF
TRBJ2-1 | 15 | . | . | TRBV6-5 | TGTGCCAGCAGTTTCCCCGGGACACTGTACAATGAGCAGTTCTTC | CASSFPGTLYNEQFF
TRBJ1-1 | 14 | many | TRBD1 | TRBV20-1 | TGCAGTGCTCAAAGGACAGGGTTGAACACTGAAGCTTTCTTT | CSAQRTGLNTEAFF
TRBJ2-1 | 15 | many | . | TRBV27 | TGTGCCAGCAGTTTATCCTACAGGCAAAACAATGAGCAGTTCTTC | CASSLSYRQNNEQFF
TRBJ1-2 | 13 | . | . | TRBV6-8 | TGTGCCAGCAGTTACTCGCTTAACTATGGCTACACCTTC | CASSYSLNYGYTF
TRBJ2-5 | 15 | many | TRBD2 | TRBV6-2/TRBV6-3 | TGTGCCAGCAGTTACTCCCGTACTAGCGAGGAGACCCAGTACTTC | CASSYSRTSEETQYF
TRBJ2-1 | 19 | many | . | TRBV28 | TGTGCCAGCAGTTTGATGGGTAGCGGAAGGGGTCTCTCCTACAATGAGCAGTTCTTC | CASSLMGSGRGLSYNEQFF
TRBJ2-3 | 14 | few | . | TRBV9 | TGTGCCAGCAGAGGGGATCCGAGCACAGATACGCAGTATTTT | CASRGDPSTDTQYF
TRBJ2-6 | 18 | . | . | TRBV9 | TGTGCCAGCAGCCCGATGGGTACAGGATCGTCTGGGGCCAACGTCCTGACTTTC | CASSPMGTGSSGANVLTF
TRBJ2-7 | 16 | many | TRBD2 | TRBV20-1 | TGCAGTGCTAGATTAGCGGGAGGGCGATCGGCATACGAGCAGTACTTC | CSARLAGGRSAYEQYF
TRBJ1-4 | 14 | few | TRBD1 | TRBV18 | TGTGCCAGCTCACCGGGACAGGAATGGGAAAAACTGTTTTTT | CASSPGQEWEKLFF
TRBJ2-7 | 15 | many | TRBD1 | TRBV12-3/TRBV12-4 | TGTGCCAGCAGTTTAAGAGGCACAGGGGGAGTCGAGCAGTACTTC | CASSLRGTGGVEQYF
TRBJ2-7 | 14 | many | . | TRBV7-9 | TGTGCCAGCAGCTTAGTCCAAGGGGTGCTCGAGCAGTACTTC | CASSLVQGVLEQYF
TRBJ1-5 | 16 | . | TRBD1 | TRBV6-1 | TGTGCCAGCAGTGGGGACAGGGGTTTGGGTAATCAGCCCCAGCATTTT | CASSGDRGLGNQPQHF
TRBJ2-1 | 13 | many | TRBD2 | TRBV18 | TGTGCCAGCTCACCAGGGACTAGTGATGAGCAGTTCTTC | CASSPGTSDEQFF
TRBJ2-4 | 13 | . | . | TRBV9 | TGTGCCAGCAGCGCTGCCAGAGGTAACATTCAGTACTTC | CASSAARGNIQYF
TRBJ2-7 | 11 | . | . | TRBV6-2/TRBV6-3 | TGTGCCAGCAGTATGGCCTACGAGCAGTACTTC | CASSMAYEQYF
TRBJ1-1 | 15 | many | . | TRBV3-1 | TGTGCCAGCAGCCAAGATAAACAGGGGAACACTGAAGCTTTCTTT | CASSQDKQGNTEAFF
TRBJ2-1 | 15 | . | TRBD2 | TRBV12-3/TRBV12-4 | TGTGCCAGCACCTTGACTAGCGGGAGAGCCAATGAGCAGTTCTTC | CASTLTSGRANEQFF
TRBJ2-4 | 13 | . | . | TRBV29-1 | TGCAGCGTTGGCGGACAGAAATTGGACATTCAGTACTTC | CSVGGQKLDIQYF
TRBJ2-7 | 14 | many | . | TRBV20-1 | TGCAGTGCTAGAGTGGGTGACTCTTCTGTAGAGCAGTACTTC | CSARVGDSSVEQYF
TRBJ2-7 | 13 | many | . | TRBV7-3 | TGTGCCAGCAGCTTAACGTCTTTAGGCGAGCAGTACTTC | CASSLTSLGEQYF
TRBJ2-5 | 15 | many | . | TRBV12-3/TRBV12-4 | TGTGCCAGCAGTTTCGGGGGTCTGGGACAAGAGACCCAGTACTTC | CASSFGGLGQETQYF
TRBJ2-2 | 15 | . | TRBD1 | TRBV10-3 | TGTGCCATCAGTGAGTCGGGACAGGGGACCGGGGAGCTGTTTTTT | CAISESGQGTGELFF
TRBJ2-6 | 14 | . | . | TRBV5-1 | TGCGCCGGCAGCTTCGGTTATGGGGCCAACGTCCTGACTTTC | CAGSFGYGANVLTF
TRBJ1-1 | 13 | . | . | TRBV12-3/TRBV12-4 | TGTGCCAGCAGTTTAGTATGGGTAGAAGGAGCTTTCTTT | CASSLVWVEGAFF
TRBJ2-3 | 15 | few | TRBD2 | TRBV5-1 | TGCGCCAGCAAGGCCCTAGCGGGTCCCCAGGATACGCAGTGTTTT | CASKALAGPQDTQCF
TRBJ2-3 | 14 | many | TRBD2 | TRBV20-1 | TGCAGTGCGATGACTAGCGGGAGGAGCGATACGCAGTATTTT | CSAMTSGRSDTQYF
TRBJ2-3 | 15 | few | . | TRBV4-1 | TGCGCCAGCAGCCAAGTCGGGGGGCGCACAGATACGCAGTATTTT | CASSQVGGRTDTQYF
TRBJ2-2 | 15 | . | . | TRBV28 | TGTGCCAGCAGTTTTCTCAAGGGGGTTACCGGGGAGCTGTTTTTT | CASSFLKGVTGELFF
TRBJ2-7 | 14 | . | TRBD2 | TRBV28 | TGTGCCAGCAGTAGACTAGCGGCGATCAATGAGCAGTACTTC | CASSRLAAINEQYF
TRBJ1-2 | 15 | few | . | TRBV28 | TGTGCCAGCGGTCGTTCAGGGGATTGGAACTATGGCTACACCTTC | CASGRSGDWNYGYTF
TRBJ2-7 | 15 | many | . | TRBV7-2 | TGTGCCAGCAGCTTAGCGCGGGGACTCTCCTACGAGCAGTACTTC | CASSLARGLSYEQYF
TRBJ2-7 | 14 | . | TRBD2 | TRBV29-1 | TGCAGCGTTGAAGGTCTCGGGAGGGCCTACGAGCAGTACTTC | CSVEGLGRAYEQYF
TRBJ1-1 | 14 | few | . | TRBV5-1 | TGCGCCGGCAGCTCTACAGGAGGGGCCACTGAAGCTTTCTTT | CAGSSTGGATEAFF
TRBJ1-1 | 14 | many | TRBD1 | TRBV28 | TGTGCCAGCAGCCGACAGGGGACGAACACTGAAGCTTTCTTT | CASSRQGTNTEAFF
TRBJ2-7 | 13 | . | . | TRBV12-3/TRBV12-4 | TGTGCCAGCAGCTTTCTGGGGATCTACGAGCAGTACTTC | CASSFLGIYEQYF
TRBJ1-5 | 14 | few | . | TRBV14 | TGTGCCAGCAGCCAACGGGGGAACAATCAGCCCCAGCATTTT | CASSQRGNNQPQHF
TRBJ2-1 | 14 | many | . | TRBV2 | TGTGCCAGCAGTGAAAGGTTAGGACTGAATGAGCAGTTCTTC | CASSERLGLNEQFF
TRBJ2-7 | 18 | many | TRBD1 | TRBV7-3 | TGTGCCAGCAGCCCACCTCTTGGGGACAGGGGCTTCCCCTACGAGCAGTACTTC | CASSPPLGDRGFPYEQYF